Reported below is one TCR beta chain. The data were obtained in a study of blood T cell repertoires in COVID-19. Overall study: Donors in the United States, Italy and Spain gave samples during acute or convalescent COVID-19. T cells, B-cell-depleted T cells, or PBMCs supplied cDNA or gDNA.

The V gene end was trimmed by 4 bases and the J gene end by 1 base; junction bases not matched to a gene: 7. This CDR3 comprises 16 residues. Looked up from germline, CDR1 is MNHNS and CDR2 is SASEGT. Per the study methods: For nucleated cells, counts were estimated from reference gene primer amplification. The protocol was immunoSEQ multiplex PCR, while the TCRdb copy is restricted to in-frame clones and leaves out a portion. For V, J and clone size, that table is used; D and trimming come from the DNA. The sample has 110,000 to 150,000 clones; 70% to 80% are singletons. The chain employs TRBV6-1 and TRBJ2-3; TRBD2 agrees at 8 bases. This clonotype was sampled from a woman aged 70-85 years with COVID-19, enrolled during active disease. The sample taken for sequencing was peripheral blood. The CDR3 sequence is CASSVSSGARTDTQYF. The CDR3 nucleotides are TGTGCCAGCAGTGTTAGTAGCGGGGCCCGCACAGATACGCAGTATTTT.